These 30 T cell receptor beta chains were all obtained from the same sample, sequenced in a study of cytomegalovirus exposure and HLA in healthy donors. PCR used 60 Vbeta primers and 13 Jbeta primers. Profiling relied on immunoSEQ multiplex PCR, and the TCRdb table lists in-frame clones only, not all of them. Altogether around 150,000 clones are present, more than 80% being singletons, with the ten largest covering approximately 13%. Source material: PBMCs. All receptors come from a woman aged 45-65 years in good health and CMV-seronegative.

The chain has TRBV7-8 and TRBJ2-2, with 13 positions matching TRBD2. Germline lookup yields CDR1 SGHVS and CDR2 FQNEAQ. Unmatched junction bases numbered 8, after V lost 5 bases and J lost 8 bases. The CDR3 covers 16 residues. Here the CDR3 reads CASSLTSGRASGELFF. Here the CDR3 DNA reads TGTGCCAGCAGCCTCACTAGCGGGAGGGCCTCTGGGGAGCTGTTTTTT.

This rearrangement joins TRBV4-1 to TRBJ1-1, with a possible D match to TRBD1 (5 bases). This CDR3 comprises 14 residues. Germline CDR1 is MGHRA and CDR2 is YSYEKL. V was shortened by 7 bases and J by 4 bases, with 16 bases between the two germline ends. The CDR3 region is CASTPAGRGTEAFF. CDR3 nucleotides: TGCGCCAGCACCCCGGCCGGGAGGGGCACTGAAGCTTTCTTT.

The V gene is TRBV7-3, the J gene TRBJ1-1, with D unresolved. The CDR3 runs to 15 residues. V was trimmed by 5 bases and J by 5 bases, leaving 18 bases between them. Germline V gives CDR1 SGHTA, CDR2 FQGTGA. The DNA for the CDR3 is TGTGCCAGCAGCGTAGCGGCATCCCGAGGGACTGAAGCTTTCTTT. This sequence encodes CASSVAASRGTEAFF.

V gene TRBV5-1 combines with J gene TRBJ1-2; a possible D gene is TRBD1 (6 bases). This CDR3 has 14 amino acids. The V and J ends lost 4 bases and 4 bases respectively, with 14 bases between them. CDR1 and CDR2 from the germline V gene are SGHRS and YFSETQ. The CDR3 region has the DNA TGCGCCAGCAGCAAGACTACAGGGATCTATGGCTACACCTTC. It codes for CASSKTTGIYGYTF.

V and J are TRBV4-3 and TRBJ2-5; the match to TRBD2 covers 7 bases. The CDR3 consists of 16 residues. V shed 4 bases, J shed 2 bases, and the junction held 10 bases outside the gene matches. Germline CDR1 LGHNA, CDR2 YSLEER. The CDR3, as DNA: TGCGCCAGCAGCCCCGGGCGGGTAGCGGGTCAAGAGACCCAGTACTTC. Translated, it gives CASSPGRVAGQETQYF.

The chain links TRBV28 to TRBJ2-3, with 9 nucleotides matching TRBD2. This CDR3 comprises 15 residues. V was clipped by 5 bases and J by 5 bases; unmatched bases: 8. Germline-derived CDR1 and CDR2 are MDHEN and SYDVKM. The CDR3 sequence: CASSLAGGAEDTQYF. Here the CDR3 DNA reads TGTGCCAGCAGTCTCGCGGGGGGGGCGGAAGATACGCAGTATTTT.

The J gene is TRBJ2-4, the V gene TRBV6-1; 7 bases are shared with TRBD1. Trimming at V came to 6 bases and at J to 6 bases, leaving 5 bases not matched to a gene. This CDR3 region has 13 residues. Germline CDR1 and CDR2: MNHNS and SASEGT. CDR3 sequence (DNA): TGTGCCAGCAGGACAGGGACAGCAAACATTCAGTACTTC. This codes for CASRTGTANIQYF.

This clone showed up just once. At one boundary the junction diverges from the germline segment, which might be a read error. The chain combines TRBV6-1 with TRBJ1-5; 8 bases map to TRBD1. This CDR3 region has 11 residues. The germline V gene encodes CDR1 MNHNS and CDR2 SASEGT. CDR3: CASSHPGQEKF. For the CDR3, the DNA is TGTGCCAGCAGCCACCCGGGACAGGAAAAATTT.

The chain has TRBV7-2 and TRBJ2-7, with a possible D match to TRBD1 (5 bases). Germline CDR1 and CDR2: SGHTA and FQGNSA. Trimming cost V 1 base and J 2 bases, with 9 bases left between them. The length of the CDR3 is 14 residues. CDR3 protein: CASSLEAGPYEQYF. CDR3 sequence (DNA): TGTGCCAGCAGCTTAGAGGCAGGGCCCTACGAGCAGTACTTC. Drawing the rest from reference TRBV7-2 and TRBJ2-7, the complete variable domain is GAGVSQSPSNKVTEKGKDVELRCDPISGHTALYWYRQSLGQGLEFLIYFQGNSAPDKSGLPSDRFSAERTGGSVSTLTIQRTQQEDSAVYLCASSLEAGPYEQYFGPGTRLTVT.

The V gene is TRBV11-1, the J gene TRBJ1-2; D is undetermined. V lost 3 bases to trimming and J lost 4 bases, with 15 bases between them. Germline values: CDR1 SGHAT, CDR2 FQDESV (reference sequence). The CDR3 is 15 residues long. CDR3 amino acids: CASSFDGRPIYGYTF. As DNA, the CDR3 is TGTGCCAGCAGCTTTGACGGCAGGCCGATCTATGGCTACACCTTC.

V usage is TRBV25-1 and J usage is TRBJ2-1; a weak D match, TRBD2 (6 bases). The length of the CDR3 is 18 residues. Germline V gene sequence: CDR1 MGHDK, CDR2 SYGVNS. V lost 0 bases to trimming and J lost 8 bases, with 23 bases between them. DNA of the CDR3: TGTGCCAGCAGTGAATATTCCCAGGGACTTCCAGGGTTTTATGAGCAGTTCTTC. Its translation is CASSEYSQGLPGFYEQFF. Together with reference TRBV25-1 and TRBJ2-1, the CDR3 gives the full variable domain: EADIYQTPRYLVIGTGKKITLECSQTMGHDKMYWYQQDPGMELHLIHYSYGVNSTEKGDLSSESTVSRIRTEHFPLTLESARPSHTSQYLCASSEYSQGLPGFYEQFFGPGTRLTVL.

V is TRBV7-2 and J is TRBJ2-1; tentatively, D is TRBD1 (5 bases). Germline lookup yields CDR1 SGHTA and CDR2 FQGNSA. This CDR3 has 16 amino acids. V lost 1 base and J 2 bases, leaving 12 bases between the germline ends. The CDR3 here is CASSLVGHAAYNEQFF. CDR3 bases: TGTGCCAGCAGCTTAGTAGGACACGCTGCCTACAATGAGCAGTTCTTC.

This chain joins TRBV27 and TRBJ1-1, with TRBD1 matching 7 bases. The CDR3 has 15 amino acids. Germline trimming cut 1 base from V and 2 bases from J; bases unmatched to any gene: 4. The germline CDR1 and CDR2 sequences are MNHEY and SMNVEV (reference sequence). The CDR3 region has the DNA TGTGCCAGCAGTTTATTTTCAGGGGGAAACACTGAAGCTTTCTTT. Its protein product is CASSLFSGGNTEAFF.

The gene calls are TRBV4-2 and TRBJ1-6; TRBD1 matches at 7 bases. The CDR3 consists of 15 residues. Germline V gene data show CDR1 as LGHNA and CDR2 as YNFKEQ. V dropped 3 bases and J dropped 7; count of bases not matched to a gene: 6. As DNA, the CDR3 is TGTGCCAGCAGCCAGCCGGACAGGCCCAATTCACCCCTCCACTTT. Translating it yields CASSQPDRPNSPLHF.

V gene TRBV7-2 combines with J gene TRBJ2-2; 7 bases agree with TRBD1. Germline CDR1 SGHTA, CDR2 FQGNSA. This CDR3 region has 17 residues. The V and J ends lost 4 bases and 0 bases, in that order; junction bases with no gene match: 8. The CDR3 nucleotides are TGTGCCAGCAGCTCACACAGGGGAACACCGAACACCGGGGAGCTGTTTTTT. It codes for CASSSHRGTPNTGELFF.

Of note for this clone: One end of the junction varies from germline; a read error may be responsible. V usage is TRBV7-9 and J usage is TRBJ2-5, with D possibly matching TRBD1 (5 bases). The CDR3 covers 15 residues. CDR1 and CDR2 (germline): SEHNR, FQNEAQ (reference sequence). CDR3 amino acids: CSSSSPQGFRETQYF. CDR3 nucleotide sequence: TGTTCCAGCAGCTCCCCCCAGGGCTTCAGAGAGACCCAGTACTTC.

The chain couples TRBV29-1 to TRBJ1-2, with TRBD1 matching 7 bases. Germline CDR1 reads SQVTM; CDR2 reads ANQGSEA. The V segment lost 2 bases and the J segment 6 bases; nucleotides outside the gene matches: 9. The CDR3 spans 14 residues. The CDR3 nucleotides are TGCAGCGTTGAAATCCAGGCAGGGGGAAATGGCTACACCTTC. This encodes CSVEIQAGGNGYTF.

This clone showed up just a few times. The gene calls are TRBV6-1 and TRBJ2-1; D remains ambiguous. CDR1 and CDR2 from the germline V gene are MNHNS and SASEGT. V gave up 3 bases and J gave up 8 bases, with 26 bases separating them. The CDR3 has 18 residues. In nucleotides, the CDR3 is TGTGCCAGCAGTGACCTAGGTTCTGGCGTATTGGGTCGGGATGAGCAGTTCTTC. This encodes CASSDLGSGVLGRDEQFF.

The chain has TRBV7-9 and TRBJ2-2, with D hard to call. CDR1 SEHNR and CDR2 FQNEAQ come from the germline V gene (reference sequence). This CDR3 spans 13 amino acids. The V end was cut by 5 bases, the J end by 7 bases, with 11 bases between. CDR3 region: CASSDNQIGELFF. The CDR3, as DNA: TGTGCCAGCAGCGACAATCAGATCGGGGAGCTGTTTTTT.

The CDR3 spells CASSIRQGAYGYTF. CDR3 nucleotide sequence: TGTGCCAGCAGCATAAGACAGGGGGCCTATGGCTACACCTTC. The rearrangement links TRBV7-2 to TRBJ1-2; 10 bases are a match to TRBD1. With V trimmed by 5 bases and J by 4 bases, 4 bases remained unmatched. Germline V gene sequence: CDR1 SGHTA, CDR2 FQGNSA. The CDR3 has 14 amino acids.

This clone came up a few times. As DNA, the CDR3 is TGTGCCTGGAGTGTGCGCCATGGCACTGAAGCTTTCTTT. Encoded protein: CAWSVRHGTEAFF. V gene TRBV30 combines with J gene TRBJ1-1, with D unresolved. The CDR3 is 13 amino acids. Germline CDR1 GTSNPN, CDR2 SVGIG (reference sequence). Trimming took off 0 bases at V and 4 bases at J, with 9 bases between the two ends.

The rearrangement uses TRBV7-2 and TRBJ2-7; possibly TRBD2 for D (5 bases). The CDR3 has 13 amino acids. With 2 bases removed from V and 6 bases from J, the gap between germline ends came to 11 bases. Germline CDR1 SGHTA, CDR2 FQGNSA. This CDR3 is CASSLLVRGEQYF. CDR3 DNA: TGTGCCAGCAGCTTATTGGTCCGGGGCGAGCAGTACTTC.

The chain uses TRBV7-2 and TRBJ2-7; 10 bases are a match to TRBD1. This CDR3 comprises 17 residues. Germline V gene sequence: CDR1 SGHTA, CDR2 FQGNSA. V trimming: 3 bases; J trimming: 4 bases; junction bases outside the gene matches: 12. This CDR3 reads CASSFQTGGSVTYEQYF. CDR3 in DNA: TGTGCCAGCAGCTTCCAGACAGGGGGCTCGGTGACTTACGAGCAGTACTTC.

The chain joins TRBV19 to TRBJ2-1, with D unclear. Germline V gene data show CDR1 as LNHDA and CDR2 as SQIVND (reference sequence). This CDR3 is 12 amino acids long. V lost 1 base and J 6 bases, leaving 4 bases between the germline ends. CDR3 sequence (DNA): TGTGCCAGTAGTATAGTCCGCAATGAGCAGTTCTTC. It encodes CASSIVRNEQFF. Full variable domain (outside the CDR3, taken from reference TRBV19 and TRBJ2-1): DGGITQSPKYLFRKEGQNVTLSCEQNLNHDAMYWYRQDPGQGLRLIYYSQIVNDFQKGDIAEGYSVSREKKESFPLTVTSAQKNPTAFYLCASSIVRNEQFFGPGTRLTVL.

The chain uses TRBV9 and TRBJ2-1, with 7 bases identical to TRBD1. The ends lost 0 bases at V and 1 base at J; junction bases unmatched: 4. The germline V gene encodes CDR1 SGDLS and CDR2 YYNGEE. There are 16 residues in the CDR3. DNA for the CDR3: TGTGCCAGCAGCGTAGAGCCACAGGGGTCCTACAATGAGCAGTTCTTC. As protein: CASSVEPQGSYNEQFF.

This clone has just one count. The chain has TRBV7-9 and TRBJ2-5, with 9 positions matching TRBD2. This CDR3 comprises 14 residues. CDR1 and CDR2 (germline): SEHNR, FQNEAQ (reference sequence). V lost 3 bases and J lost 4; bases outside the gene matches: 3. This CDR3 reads CASSFAGGVETQYF. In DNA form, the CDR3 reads TGTGCCAGCAGCTTTGCGGGAGGGGTAGAGACCCAGTACTTC.

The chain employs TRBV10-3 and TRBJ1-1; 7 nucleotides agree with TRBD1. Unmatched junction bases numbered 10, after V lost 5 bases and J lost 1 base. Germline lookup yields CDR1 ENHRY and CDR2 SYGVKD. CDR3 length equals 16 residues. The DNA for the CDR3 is TGTGCCATCAGTACCCAACAGGGGATTCAGAACACTGAAGCTTTCTTT. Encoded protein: CAISTQQGIQNTEAFF.

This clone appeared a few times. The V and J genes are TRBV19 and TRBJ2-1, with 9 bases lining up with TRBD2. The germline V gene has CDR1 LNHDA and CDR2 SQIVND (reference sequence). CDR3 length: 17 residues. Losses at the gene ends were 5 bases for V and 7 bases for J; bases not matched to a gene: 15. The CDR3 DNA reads TGTGCCAGTAGTCGCCGCGGAAGCGGGGGGAGGGATAATGAGCAGTTCTTC. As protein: CASSRRGSGGRDNEQFF. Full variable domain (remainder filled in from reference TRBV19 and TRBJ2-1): DGGITQSPKYLFRKEGQNVTLSCEQNLNHDAMYWYRQDPGQGLRLIYYSQIVNDFQKGDIAEGYSVSREKKESFPLTVTSAQKNPTAFYLCASSRRGSGGRDNEQFFGPGTRLTVL.

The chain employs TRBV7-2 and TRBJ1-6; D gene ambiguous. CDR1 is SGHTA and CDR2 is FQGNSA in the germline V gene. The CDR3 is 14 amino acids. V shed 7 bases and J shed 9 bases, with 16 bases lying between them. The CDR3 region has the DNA TGTGCCAGCACCCCGTACCAGGCCGGTTCACCCCTCCACTTT. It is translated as CASTPYQAGSPLHF.

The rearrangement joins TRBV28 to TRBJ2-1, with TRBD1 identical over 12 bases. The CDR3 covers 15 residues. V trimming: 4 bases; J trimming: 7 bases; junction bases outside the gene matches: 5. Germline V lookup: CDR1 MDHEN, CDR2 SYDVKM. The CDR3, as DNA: TGTGCCAGCAGTTCCGGGACAGGGGGCGCGAATGAGCAGTTCTTC. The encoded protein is CASSSGTGGANEQFF.